This TCR beta chain was captured in a study of OX40 agonist ivuxolimab in advanced cancers. Some background on the complete study: The costimulatory receptor OX40 (CD134) was targeted by ivuxolimab, a fully human IgG2 agonistic monoclonal antibody. Intravenous ivuxolimab was administered to patients every 2 weeks at six dose levels: 0.01, 0.1, 0.3, 1.5, 3 and 10 mg/kg. Of the roughly 52 patients in dose escalation, about 20 had hepatocellular carcinoma, about 15 had melanoma, 9 had renal cell carcinoma and 9 had head and neck cancer. A male proportion of nearly 85% and a mean age of approximately 61 years, ranging from 23 to 79, were recorded for the dose-escalation cohort. Patients were allowed to have had prior anti-PD-1, anti-PD-L1 or anti-CTLA-4 therapy, and roughly 40% of the dose-escalation patients had previously received checkpoint inhibitors. Partial responses occurred in three dose-escalation patients, of whom one had hepatocellular carcinoma and two had cutaneous melanoma. The purpose of peripheral TCRbeta sequencing was to test whether ivuxolimab changed TCR sequence diversity and led to clonal T-cell expansion. The paper describes the monotherapy dose-escalation part (N ≈ 51 patients) of the phase I trial of ivuxolimab.

Patients with a history of autoimmune disease or receiving systemic immunosuppression were excluded from the trial. In every dose cohort, peripheral blood was drawn for TCR sequencing at baseline, cycle 4 day 1, and cycle 7 day 1. Samples came from an open-label, multicenter, first-in-human phase I dose-escalation trial of ivuxolimab. Adults with locally advanced or metastatic melanoma, renal cell carcinoma, hepatocellular carcinoma or head and neck squamous cell carcinoma were enrolled in the trial. Before TCR sequencing, CD4+ T cells and CD8+ T cells were sorted from peripheral blood as separate populations. Concerning this clone: It lacks a known antigen. Base-call qualities are not available, and no considerably larger clone is one nucleotide away.

For sequencing of the TCRbeta CDR3 region, genomic DNA was extracted from the sorted cells. The immunoSEQ Assay was used for sequencing of TCRbeta CDR3 regions. The immuneACCESS repertoire file appears here via TCRdb, limited to in-frame rearrangements. These files lack a portion of the clones; in checked studies, under half of the deficit traces to unresolved V genes, and the cause of the others is not known. This sample comprises more than 100,000 clones, more than 85% of them detected only once. Roughly 1% of the sample comes from the top ten. Reading the germline V gene gives CDR1 SGHNT and CDR2 YENEEA. From the cysteine through the phenylalanine, the CDR3 covers 15 amino acids. Only the CDR3 DNA is retained, 45 bases long and in frame from the first base. Trimming removed 1 base from V and 3 bases from J, leaving 7 bases between the germline ends. Points the paper makes about the study in general: At doses from 0.1 to 3.0 mg/kg, clonal expansion was seen in both CD4+ and CD8+ blood T cells between baseline and week 6. In the 0.1-3.0 mg/kg groups, partial responders had among the lowest normalized peripheral clonal expansion, particularly in CD8+ T cells. The antigen specificity of the clonally expanded peripheral T cells was not determined. After ivuxolimab, expanded clones were on average more numerous among CD8+ T cells than among CD4+ T cells. Low levels of normalized T-cell clonal expansion were also seen in some patients who did not respond.

In this chain, TRBV11-3 is recombined with TRBJ1-6; no D segment can be confidently identified. Sample: CD4+ or CD8+ T cells sorted from blood, taken in a trial of the OX40 agonist ivuxolimab. This TCR came from an adult with an advanced solid tumor such as melanoma, head and neck, liver or kidney cancer. The CDR3 protein sequence reads: CASSLGPNYNSPLHF. The DNA reads as follows: TGTGCCAGCAGCTTAGGACCCAACTATAATTCACCCCTCCACTTT.